Listed below are T cell receptor beta chains from one sample, sequenced in a study of T cells in Graves' hyperthyroidism and ophthalmopathy. TCRdb fed the multiplex PCR reads into MiXCR, producing one record per CDR3 protein. The sample holds around 450,000 distinct CDR3 sequences; about 15% are singletons and the top ten take roughly 8%. Sample: blood. These receptors were obtained from a woman aged 18-30 years with Graves' hyperthyroidism. Each CDR3 is given with its conserved first and last residue. D genes are given only for firm matches. Part of the rows lack a size; the others show once, few, many or a class for expanded clones.

cdr3_aa: CCVRTEKSSYEQYF; cdr3_nt: TGCTGCGTCCGGACAGAAAAAAGCTCCTACGAGCAGTACTTC; j_call: TRBJ2-7; d_call: NA; cdr3_length: 14; clone_size: NA; v_call: TRBV29-1
cdr3_aa: CASATGDNQPQHF; cdr3_nt: TGTGCCAGCGCCACAGGGGACAATCAGCCCCAGCATTTT; j_call: TRBJ1-5; d_call: TRBD1; cdr3_length: 13; clone_size: many; v_call: TRBV6-1
cdr3_aa: CASSPRGAGDGTDTQYF; cdr3_nt: TGTGCCAGCAGCCCGCGGGGAGCGGGGGATGGTACAGATACGCAGTATTTT; j_call: TRBJ2-3; d_call: TRBD2; cdr3_length: 17; clone_size: many; v_call: TRBV4-2
cdr3_aa: CASSYTGGTYNEQFF; cdr3_nt: TGTGCCAGCAGTTACACTGGGGGTACCTACAATGAGCAGTTCTTC; j_call: TRBJ2-1; d_call: NA; cdr3_length: 15; clone_size: few; v_call: TRBV6-5
cdr3_aa: CASSDDRNTEAFF; cdr3_nt: TGTGCCAGCAGCGACGACAGAAACACTGAAGCTTTCTTT; j_call: TRBJ1-1; d_call: NA; cdr3_length: 13; clone_size: many; v_call: TRBV2
cdr3_aa: CASSSRGLGSYNEQFF; cdr3_nt: TGTGCCAGCAGCTCCCGGGGACTAGGCTCCTACAATGAGCAGTTCTTC; j_call: TRBJ2-1; d_call: TRBD2; cdr3_length: 16; clone_size: many; v_call: TRBV11-2
cdr3_aa: CASESTRRILNTEAFF; cdr3_nt: TGTGCCAGCGAATCAACCCGACGGATACTAAACACTGAAGCTTTCTTT; j_call: TRBJ1-1; d_call: NA; cdr3_length: 16; clone_size: many; v_call: TRBV9
cdr3_aa: CASSPSRVDEKLFF; cdr3_nt: TGTGCCAGCAGTCCGTCTCGGGTAGACGAAAAACTGTTTTTT; j_call: TRBJ1-4; d_call: NA; cdr3_length: 14; clone_size: many; v_call: TRBV12-3/TRBV12-4
cdr3_aa: CASSPSGSLETQYF; cdr3_nt: TGTGCCAGCAGCCCTAGCGGGAGCCTAGAGACCCAGTACTTC; j_call: TRBJ2-5; d_call: TRBD2; cdr3_length: 14; clone_size: many; v_call: TRBV13
cdr3_aa: CASSQSAGIYEQYF; cdr3_nt: TGCGCCAGCAGCCAAAGCGCGGGGATCTACGAGCAGTACTTC; j_call: TRBJ2-7; d_call: NA; cdr3_length: 14; clone_size: many; v_call: TRBV5-1
cdr3_aa: CASSLGGTRHYTF; cdr3_nt: TGTGCCAGCAGTTTAGGCGGGACGAGACACTACACCTTC; j_call: TRBJ1-2; d_call: NA; cdr3_length: 13; clone_size: many; v_call: TRBV12-3/TRBV12-4
cdr3_aa: CAWSRIVDGQPQHF; cdr3_nt: TGTGCCTGGAGTCGGATTGTGGACGGTCAGCCCCAGCATTTT; j_call: TRBJ1-5; d_call: NA; cdr3_length: 14; clone_size: many; v_call: TRBV30
cdr3_aa: CASSLLGGRARDEQYF; cdr3_nt: TGTGCCAGCAGTTTACTGGGCGGGAGGGCCCGCGACGAGCAGTACTTC; j_call: TRBJ2-7; d_call: TRBD2; cdr3_length: 16; clone_size: few; v_call: TRBV27
cdr3_aa: CASSSLTSGRPGELFF; cdr3_nt: TGTGCCAGCAGTTCCTTGACTAGCGGGAGACCCGGGGAGCTGTTTTTT; j_call: TRBJ2-2; d_call: TRBD2; cdr3_length: 16; clone_size: many; v_call: TRBV12-3/TRBV12-4
cdr3_aa: CSAGRTALNEKLFF; cdr3_nt: TGCAGTGCGGGAAGGACTGCGCTTAATGAAAAACTGTTTTTT; j_call: TRBJ1-4; d_call: NA; cdr3_length: 14; clone_size: NA; v_call: TRBV20-1
cdr3_aa: CASSLGTGGAGNEQFF; cdr3_nt: TGTGCCAGCAGCTTGGGGACAGGGGGTGCGGGGAATGAGCAGTTCTTC; j_call: TRBJ2-1; d_call: TRBD1; cdr3_length: 16; clone_size: few; v_call: TRBV7-6
cdr3_aa: CASSLGRTGPYGYTF; cdr3_nt: TGTGCCAGCAGTTTGGGAAGGACAGGGCCCTATGGCTACACCTTC; j_call: TRBJ1-2; d_call: TRBD1; cdr3_length: 15; clone_size: many; v_call: TRBV27